This record looks at one T cell receptor beta chain sequence and its context. The specificity of this receptor is unknown. No much larger clonotype is one base removed from it; base qualities were not supplied. The immunoSEQ Assay, a bias-controlled multiplex PCR, was used to amplify TCRbeta CDR3 regions from genomic DNA. The paper's processing steps were these. Within the assay, amplification of reference gene primers was used to estimate how many nucleated cells each sample contained. To quantify the absolute abundance of each unique TCRbeta CDR3 rearrangement, sequence reads were collapsed and filtered. For each sample, productive Simpson clonality was calculated as the square root of Simpson's diversity index over productive rearrangements. TCRdb limited this immuneACCESS table to in-frame rearrangements with V and J called. A share of clones is missing; checked studies link under half to unresolved V genes, and the rest is unexplained. V, J and clone size reflect that table, while D and trimming were determined from the DNA. The sample profile shows 200,000 to 250,000 clones; around 80% of them were found once. The ten biggest clones cover 1.5% to 2% of the sample.

The data originate from a study of blood T cell repertoires in COVID-19 (dated by TCRdb to between 2020 and 2021). Describing the broader study: Samples covering the acute and convalescent phases of COVID-19 were provided by collaborators in the United States, Italy and Spain. The material from the prospective study consisted of cDNA or gDNA derived from T cells, B-cell-depleted T cells, or PBMCs. The dataset comprised deeply sampled blood TCRbeta repertoires from subjects exposed to, actively infected with, or recovered from COVID-19. The repertoires were released in a freely available public database meant as a resource for research on the immune response to SARS-CoV-2. The samples were drawn from the first 160 participants of the ongoing ImmuneRACE study and from 1,254 subjects provided by 6 global collaborators. A de-identified subject ID, COVID-19 status, age in years and sex were almost always included in the sample metadata. Where available, HLA class I and class II types were taken from metadata supplied by the sample provider and were not determined by assay-based typing.

On the study overall, not on this receptor specifically: The amount of clinical and demographic metadata varied by source and participant and was provided uncurated.

Each collaborating institution followed its own protocols to collect whole blood in K2EDTA tubes. For TCRbeta analysis, collaborator samples were shipped as frozen whole blood, as isolated PBMCs, or as DNA extracted from either sample type. The germline V gene encodes CDR1 SNHLY and CDR2 FYNNEI. Unmatched junction bases come to 1, with V trimmed by 5 bases and J by 5 bases. From its cysteine to its phenylalanine, the CDR3 spans 13 amino acids. The entry retains the CDR3 DNA only, 39 bases that are in frame from base 1. The source is a woman over 75 with acute or convalescent COVID-19. The chain is encoded by TRBV2 joined to TRBJ1-5; TRBD1 agrees with 9 junctional bases. The sample consisted of peripheral blood. The DNA is TGTGCCAGCAGTCGGGACAGGGATCAGCCCCAGCATTTT. This encodes CASSRDRDQPQHF.